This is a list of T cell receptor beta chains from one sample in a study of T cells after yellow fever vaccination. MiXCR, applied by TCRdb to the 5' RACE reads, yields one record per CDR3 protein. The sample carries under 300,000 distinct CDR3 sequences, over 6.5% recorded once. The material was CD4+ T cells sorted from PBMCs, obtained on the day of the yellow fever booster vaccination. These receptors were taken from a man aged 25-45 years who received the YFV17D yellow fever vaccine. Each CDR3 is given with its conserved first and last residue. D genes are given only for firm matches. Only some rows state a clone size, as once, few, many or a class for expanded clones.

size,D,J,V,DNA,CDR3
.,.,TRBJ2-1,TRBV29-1,TGCAGCGTTCAGGGGGGTTACAATGAGCAGTTCTTC,CSVQGGYNEQFF
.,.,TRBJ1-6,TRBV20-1,TGCAGTGCTAGAGAAGGGGGATCCTATAATTCACCCCTCCACTTT,CSAREGGSYNSPLHF
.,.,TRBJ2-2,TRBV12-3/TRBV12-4,TGTGCCAGCAGTTCTCTTATGGGCACCGGGGAGCTGTTTTTT,CASSSLMGTGELFF
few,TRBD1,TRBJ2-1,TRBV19,TGTGCCAGTAGTATAGAGGGGACAGGAAATGAGCAGTTCTTC,CASSIEGTGNEQFF
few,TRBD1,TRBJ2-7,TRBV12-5,TGTGCTAGTGGTCCTTACGGGACAGGGGAATACGAGCAGTACTTC,CASGPYGTGEYEQYF
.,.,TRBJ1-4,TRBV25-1,TGTGCCAGCAGTGCGGTTGAAAAACTGTTTTTT,CASSAVEKLFF
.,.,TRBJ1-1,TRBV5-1,TGCGCCAGCCTAGCCGGGACACAAAACACTGAAGCTTTCTTT,CASLAGTQNTEAFF
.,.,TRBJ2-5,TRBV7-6,TGTGCCAGCAGCGAACCCGGGACAAAGCAAGAGACCCAGTACTTC,CASSEPGTKQETQYF
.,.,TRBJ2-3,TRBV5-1,TGCGCCAGCAGCTTGGCGATGCCTCCAGATACGCAGTATTTT,CASSLAMPPDTQYF
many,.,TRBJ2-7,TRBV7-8,TGTGCCAGCAGCTTAGAGTTAGGGGAGCAGTACTTC,CASSLELGEQYF
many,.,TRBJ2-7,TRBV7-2,TGTGCCAGCAGCCCACTAGCCCCCTACGAGCAGTACTTC,CASSPLAPYEQYF
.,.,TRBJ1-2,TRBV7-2,TGTGCCAGCAGCTTGATGTATGGCTACACCTTC,CASSLMYGYTF
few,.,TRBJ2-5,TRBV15,TGTGCCACCAGCAGACCGAGCCGGGACGCCGGGACCCAGTACTTC,CATSRPSRDAGTQYF
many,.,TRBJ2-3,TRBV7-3,TGCGCCAGCAGCCAAACTGGAGATACGCAGTATTTT,CASSQTGDTQYF
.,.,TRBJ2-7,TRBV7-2,TGTGCCAGCAGCTTATCCGGGGCCACGGGCGAGCAGTACTTC,CASSLSGATGEQYF
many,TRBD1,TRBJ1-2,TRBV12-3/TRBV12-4,TGTGCCAGCAGTTTTGGGGACAGGGGTGCTCAAGATCTAACCTTC,CASSFGDRGAQDLTF
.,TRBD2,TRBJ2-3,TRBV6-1,TGTGCCAGCAGCCTTTTCGCTAGCGGGAACCTTCCAGATACGCAGTATTTT,CASSLFASGNLPDTQYF
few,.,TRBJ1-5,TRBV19,TGTGCCAGTAGTCTTGGGAGCTTCCTAAATCAGCCCCAGCATTTT,CASSLGSFLNQPQHF
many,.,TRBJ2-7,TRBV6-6,TGTGCCAGCAGCAAAGGGTTCTCCTACGAGCAGTACTTC,CASSKGFSYEQYF
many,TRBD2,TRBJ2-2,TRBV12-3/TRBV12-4,TGTGCCAGCAGTTCCTTAGCGGGAGGGTACACCGGGGAGCTGTTTTTT,CASSSLAGGYTGELFF
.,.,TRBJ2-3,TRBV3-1,TGTGCCAGCAGCCATGGGGATAGCACAGATACGCAGTATTTT,CASSHGDSTDTQYF
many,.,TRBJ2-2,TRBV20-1,TGCAGTGCAAGGCCCGGAGGATCGAACACCGGGGAGCTGTTTTTT,CSARPGGSNTGELFF
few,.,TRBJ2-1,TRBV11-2,TGTGCCAGCAGTGTGGGGTACAATGAGCAGTTCTTC,CASSVGYNEQFF
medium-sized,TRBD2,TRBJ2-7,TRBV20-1,TGCAGTGCTAGAGCGGGACTAGCGGGAAACTACGAGCAGTACTTC,CSARAGLAGNYEQYF
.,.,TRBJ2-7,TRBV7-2,TGTGCCAGCAGCCGCGGGGACTCGGACTACGAGCAGTACTTC,CASSRGDSDYEQYF
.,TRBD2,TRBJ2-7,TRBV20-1,TGCAGTGCTAGACACAGCGGGAGGGCCGGGGCCTACGAGCAGTACTTC,CSARHSGRAGAYEQYF
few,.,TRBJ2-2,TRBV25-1,TGTGCCAGCAGTGGGTTGGAGGCGCGGAACACCGGGGAGCTGTTTTTT,CASSGLEARNTGELFF
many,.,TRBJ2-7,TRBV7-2,TGTGCCAGCAGCTTAGACTCGAGGGAGCAGTACTTC,CASSLDSREQYF
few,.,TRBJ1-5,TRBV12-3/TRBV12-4,TGTGCCAGCGGAAGGGGCCAACAGCCCCAGCATTTT,CASGRGQQPQHF
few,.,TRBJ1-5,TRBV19,TGTGCCAGTAGCCGGGACGGTAATAATCAGCCCCAGCATTTT,CASSRDGNNQPQHF
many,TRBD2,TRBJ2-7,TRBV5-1,TGCGCCAGCAGCTTGGACCTAGCGGGAGGCGAGCAGTACTTC,CASSLDLAGGEQYF